A selection of T cell receptor beta chains follows, all from one sample in a study of blood T cell repertoires in COVID-19. The table came from immunoSEQ multiplex PCR; TCRdb's copy has only in-frame clones and leaves some out. Among roughly 300,000 clones listed, roughly 85% were seen once. Sequenced input: PBMCs or T cells enriched from blood (not recorded which). The receptors were sampled from a woman aged 45-60 years who had recovered from COVID-19. Each CDR3 is given with its conserved first and last residue. The order of the fields is D gene, V gene, J gene, clone size, CDR3 DNA, CDR3 protein. D genes are given only for firm matches. Rows may omit the clone size; those that give it use once, few, many or a size class.

TRBD1	TRBV29-1	TRBJ2-5	.	TGCAGCGTTGATCCCTATGGATACAGGGGAGAGACCCAGTACTTC	CSVDPYGYRGETQYF
.	TRBV10-1	TRBJ1-1	.	TGCGCCAGCAGGGGTGGACAGCAAGTTCCTGAAGCTTTCTTT	CASRGGQQVPEAFF
.	TRBV23-1	TRBJ2-1	.	TGCGCCAGCACCCACCCTGGGACTTTGCCCAATGAGCAGTTCTTC	CASTHPGTLPNEQFF
.	TRBV10-1	TRBJ1-6	.	TGCGCCAGCAGTGATGGGGCTGGCAATTCACCCCTCCACTTT	CASSDGAGNSPLHF
.	TRBV27	TRBJ1-2	.	TGTGCCAGCAGTTCACTGACTAACTATGGCTACACCTTC	CASSSLTNYGYTF
.	TRBV29-1	TRBJ2-7	.	TGCAGCGTTGAAGTAGGGGGGGGCCGAAGCTCCTACGAGCAGTACTTC	CSVEVGGGRSSYEQYF
.	TRBV5-1	TRBJ1-3	.	TGCGCCAGCAGCTTGGCCCCTACTGGAAACACCATATATTTT	CASSLAPTGNTIYF
TRBD1	TRBV5-1	TRBJ1-2	.	TGCGCCAGCAGCTTGGAGGGACAGGGTTTTTATGGCTACACCTTC	CASSLEGQGFYGYTF
.	TRBV11-2	TRBJ2-2	many	TGTGCCAGCAGCCCCAGGGTCTCGAACACCGGGGAGCTGTTTTTT	CASSPRVSNTGELFF
TRBD2	TRBV5-1	TRBJ2-5	.	TGCGCCAGCAGCGAAACGGGACTAGGGAGCCAAGAGACCCAGTACTTC	CASSETGLGSQETQYF
TRBD1	TRBV19	TRBJ2-6	.	TGTGCCAGTAATACCGGGACAGGGGGTCCTGGGGCCAACGTCCTGACTTTC	CASNTGTGGPGANVLTF
.	TRBV7-9	TRBJ2-1	.	TGTGCCAGCAGCGGACCCCTCGCGGGTAGGATTGATGAGCAGTTCTTC	CASSGPLAGRIDEQFF
.	TRBV30	TRBJ1-1	.	TGTGCCTGGAGTACGGGGGGTGTCGCTTTCTTT	CAWSTGGVAFF
.	TRBV7-3	TRBJ2-2	.	TGTGCCAGCAGCGGCCAAAGCACCGGGGAGCTGTTTTTT	CASSGQSTGELFF
.	TRBV4-1	TRBJ1-2	.	TGCGCCAGCAGCCAAGCGGGGACTGCTAACCCCTCTCCTGGCTACACCTTC	CASSQAGTANPSPGYTF
.	TRBV4-1	TRBJ1-6	.	TGCGCCAGCAGCCCATCGAGTAGGGGCGAATCACCCCTCCACTTT	CASSPSSRGESPLHF
.	TRBV28	TRBJ2-7	.	TGTGCCAGCAGTTTGATCCGCCGGGGAGAGCAGTACTTC	CASSLIRRGEQYF
.	TRBV7-9	TRBJ1-5	once	TGTGCCAGCAGCTTAGTAGGGGATCAGCCCCAGCATTTT	CASSLVGDQPQHF
.	TRBV28	TRBJ1-5	few	TGTGCCAGCAGTGGCGGACACACTATTAATCAGCCCCAGCATTTT	CASSGGHTINQPQHF
.	TRBV25-1	TRBJ1-5	.	TGTGCCAGCAGGACAGAGAATCAGCCCCAGCATTTT	CASRTENQPQHF
TRBD1	TRBV5-1	TRBJ1-2	.	TGCGCCAGCAGCTCCACGGGACAGGGACAGGGCTACACCTTC	CASSSTGQGQGYTF
TRBD2	TRBV27	TRBJ2-1	.	TGTGCCAGCAGTTCACTAGCGGGTAATGAGCAGTTCTTC	CASSSLAGNEQFF
TRBD1	TRBV29-1	TRBJ1-2	.	TGCAGCGATCGCGAGGGGGCGCTTGGCTACACCTTC	CSDREGALGYTF
TRBD2	TRBV11-3	TRBJ2-2	.	TGTGCCAGCAGCCTAGGACTAGCGAACACCGGGGAGCTGTTTTTT	CASSLGLANTGELFF
.	TRBV3-1/TRBV3-2	TRBJ1-4	.	TGTGCCAGCAGCCTCCCCGGTGAGAACGAAAAACTGTTTTTT	CASSLPGENEKLFF
.	TRBV27	TRBJ1-2	many	TGTGCCAGCAGATCTGGACAGTCACCCTATGGCTACACCTTC	CASRSGQSPYGYTF
.	TRBV30	TRBJ1-1	.	TGTGCCTGGAGTGTAGGGGGGGTCGGGGGCGATGAAGCTTTCTTT	CAWSVGGVGGDEAFF
.	TRBV7-9	TRBJ2-5	.	TGTGCCAGCAGCTTAACTTCGGCCCAGTACTTC	CASSLTSAQYF
.	TRBV19	TRBJ1-1	.	TGTGCCAGTAGTATCCGTCGGGGGATCACTGAAGCTTTCTTT	CASSIRRGITEAFF
TRBD2	TRBV5-1	TRBJ2-1	.	TGCGCCAGCAATTTCGGGACTAGAAACTATGAGCAGTTCTTC	CASNFGTRNYEQFF
TRBD1	TRBV28	TRBJ2-1	.	TGTGCCAGCAGTCGGGACAGGGGGGAGTACAATGAGCAGTTCTTC	CASSRDRGEYNEQFF
TRBD2	TRBV5-1	TRBJ2-2	.	TGCGCCAGCAGCAGAAGCGGGAGGACGAACACCGGGGAGCTGTTTTTT	CASSRSGRTNTGELFF
.	TRBV27	TRBJ2-7	.	TGTGCCAGCAGCGCGTCGGTTCTTGCCTACGAGCAGTACTTC	CASSASVLAYEQYF
TRBD2	TRBV5-6	TRBJ2-7	.	TGTGCCAGCAGCGGAAAGCGGACTAGCGGAGGTAGTTGG	CASSGKRTSGGSW
.	TRBV25-1	TRBJ2-1	.	TGTGCCAGCAGTACTTTATACAATGAGCAGTTCTTC	CASSTLYNEQFF
TRBD2	TRBV28	TRBJ2-1	.	TGTGCCAGCACCAGGACTAGCGGAAACAATGAGCAGTTCTTC	CASTRTSGNNEQFF
.	TRBV29-1	TRBJ2-7	.	TGCAGCGTTGAAGACAGTTACGAGCAGTACTTC	CSVEDSYEQYF
TRBD1	TRBV24-1	TRBJ1-1	.	TGTGCCACCAGCCCAGGGACAGATCCCAACACTGAAGCTTTCTTT	CATSPGTDPNTEAFF
TRBD1	TRBV6-5	TRBJ1-2	.	TGTGCCAGCAGTATAGGGACAGGGGCAAGCTATGGCTACACCTTC	CASSIGTGASYGYTF
.	TRBV2	TRBJ2-7	once	TGTGCCAGTAAACACAATTCTTTGGAATCGGGCGAGCAGTACTTC	CASKHNSLESGEQYF
.	TRBV7-9	TRBJ1-3	.	TGTGCCAGCAGCTTTGAGGGCGGAAACACCATATATTTT	CASSFEGGNTIYF
.	TRBV18	TRBJ1-1	.	TGTGCCAGCTCACCACCGGAGGGAATCAACACTGAAGCTTTCTTT	CASSPPEGINTEAFF
.	TRBV6-4	TRBJ2-3	many	TGTGCCAGCAGTGACTCCCCGGGCACAGATACGCAGTATTTT	CASSDSPGTDTQYF
TRBD2	TRBV10-3	TRBJ2-7	.	TGTGCCATCAGTGAATTGCGGGGGGATAACGAGCAGTACTTC	CAISELRGDNEQYF
.	TRBV30	TRBJ1-4	.	TGTGCCTGGGACGGGAACTCGAATGAAAAACTGTTTTTT	CAWDGNSNEKLFF
.	TRBV11-2	TRBJ2-7	.	TGTGCCAGCAGCCCAGGCAGTTTCAGCTCCTACGAGCAGTACTTC	CASSPGSFSSYEQYF
TRBD1	TRBV5-5	TRBJ1-1	few	TGTGCCAGCAGCCCCGCCGGGACAGAGGCTTACACTGAAGCTTTCTTT	CASSPAGTEAYTEAFF
TRBD2	TRBV27	TRBJ2-1	.	TGTGCCAGCAGTTCGGGGGGATCTCACAATGAGCAGTTCTTC	CASSSGGSHNEQFF
.	TRBV6-5	TRBJ2-1	.	TGTGCCAGCAGTCTTCTAGGGGATGAGCAGTTCTTC	CASSLLGDEQFF
TRBD2	TRBV28	TRBJ2-1	.	TGTGCCAGCAGTTTAGCGGGGGACTACAATGAGCAGTTCTTC	CASSLAGDYNEQFF
TRBD1	TRBV2	TRBJ2-7	.	TGTGCCAGCAGCCGACAGGGCAGATCCTACGAGCAGTACTTC	CASSRQGRSYEQYF
TRBD2	TRBV10-1	TRBJ2-3	.	TGCGCCAGCAGGGGGACTAGCGGGGGAACAGATACGCAGTATTTT	CASRGTSGGTDTQYF
.	TRBV27	TRBJ1-6	.	TGTGCCAGCAGTTTCTCGGGCAGGGAAAATAATTCACCCCTCCACTTT	CASSFSGRENNSPLHF
TRBD2	TRBV19	TRBJ2-5	.	TGTGCCAGTAGTATCCCTAGCGGGGTTACCCAAGAGACCCAGTACTTC	CASSIPSGVTQETQYF
TRBD1	TRBV6-5	TRBJ1-1	.	TGTGCCAGCAGTTACTCGACAGGGGGCAAGGCTGAAGCTTTCTTT	CASSYSTGGKAEAFF
TRBD1	TRBV6-1	TRBJ2-7	.	TGTGCCAGCAGTGAGGCAGGGGGTTATTCTGTGCAGTACTTC	CASSEAGGYSVQYF
.	TRBV30	TRBJ1-6	.	TGTGCCTGGAAGCAGACAGGCCCGCCTAATTCACCCCTCCACTTT	CAWKQTGPPNSPLHF